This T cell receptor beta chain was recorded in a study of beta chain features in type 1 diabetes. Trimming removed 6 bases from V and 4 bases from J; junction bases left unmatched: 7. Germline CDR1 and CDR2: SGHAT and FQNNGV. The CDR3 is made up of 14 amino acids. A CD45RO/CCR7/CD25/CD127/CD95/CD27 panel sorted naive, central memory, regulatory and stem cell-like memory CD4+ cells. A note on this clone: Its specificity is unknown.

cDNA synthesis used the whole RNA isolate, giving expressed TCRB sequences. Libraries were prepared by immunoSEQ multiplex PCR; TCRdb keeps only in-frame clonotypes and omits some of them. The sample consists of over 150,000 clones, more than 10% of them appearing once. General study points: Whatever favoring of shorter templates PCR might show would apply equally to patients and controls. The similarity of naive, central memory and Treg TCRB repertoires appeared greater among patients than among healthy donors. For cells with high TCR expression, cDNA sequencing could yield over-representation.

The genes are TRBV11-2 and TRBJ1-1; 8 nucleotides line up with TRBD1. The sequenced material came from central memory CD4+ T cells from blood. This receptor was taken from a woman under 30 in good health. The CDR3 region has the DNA TGTGCCAGCAGTTACGGACAGGGAGGCACTGAAGCTTTCTTT. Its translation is CASSYGQGGTEAFF.